What follows are 27 T cell receptor beta chains derived from one specimen sequenced in a study of patients and donors after allogeneic stem cell transplantation. One entry per CDR3 protein results from TCRdb running MiXCR on the RT-PCR reads. Of about a million distinct CDR3 sequences in the sample, over 15% were seen once. The sequencing sample was made of blood, either unsorted or a sorted T cell fraction (not recorded which). The receptors derive from a human donor who was either an allogeneic HSCT recipient or a stem cell or donor lymphocyte infusion donor (not recorded which). It is not recorded whose cells these are; they may come from a transplant donor.

The chain has TRBV5-1 and TRBJ1-2; 7 bases align to TRBD1. The CDR3 is 15 residues long. V shed 0 bases and J 6 bases; nucleotides not matched to a gene: 8. In germline, CDR1 is SGHRS, CDR2 YFSETQ. CDR3 sequence: CASSLGVSGTDGYTF. The DNA of the CDR3 is TGCGCCAGCAGCTTGGGGGTTTCAGGGACAGATGGCTACACCTTC.

This clonotype was seen only a few times. This chain joins TRBV24-1 and TRBJ1-2; maybe TRBD1 (5 bases). The V end lost 3 bases, the J end lost 4 bases, and 14 bases lay between the germline ends. Germline assignment: CDR1 KGHDR and CDR2 SFDVKD. This CDR3 contains 15 residues. CDR3 nucleotides: TGTGCCACCAGTGATGGCCGGGGACGAGGCTATGGCTACACCTTC. Protein sequence: CATSDGRGRGYGYTF.

The V gene is TRBV4-3, the J gene TRBJ1-2; no definite D call. Germline CDR1 reads LGHNA; CDR2 reads YSLEER. The CDR3 is 13 residues long. Between the trimmed V and J ends, which lost 6 bases and 1 base, there was a span of 9 bases. CDR3 DNA sequence: TGCGCCAGCAGGGCAACCCGTAACTATGGCTACACCTTC. This sequence encodes CASRATRNYGYTF.

This clonotype was seen a handful of times. The chain has TRBV5-6 and TRBJ1-6, with a weak D call TRBD1 (6 bases). The germline V and J ends were trimmed by 2 bases and 9 bases, with 15 bases remaining between them. Germline V gene sequence: CDR1 SGHDT, CDR2 YYEEEE. The CDR3 spans 15 residues. CDR3 nucleotide sequence: TGTGCCAGCAGCTTCGGCAGGGACACAATTTCACCCCTCCACTTT. Amino acids: CASSFGRDTISPLHF.

This clonotype was detected once. The chain joins TRBV11-2 to TRBJ2-2, with D possibly TRBD2 on 6 matching bases. The V gene's germline CDR1 is SGHAT and CDR2 FQNNGV. V gave up 5 bases and J gave up 6 bases, with 16 bases separating them. This CDR3 has 15 amino acids. For the CDR3, the DNA is TGTGCCAGCAGCCCGGGAGTGAATCTTGCCGGGGAGCTGTTTTTT. The encoded protein is CASSPGVNLAGELFF.

This sequence joins TRBV7-9 and TRBJ2-1, with TRBD1 as a possible D gene (6 bases). This CDR3 is built from 14 residues. V dropped 5 bases and J dropped 1 base, with 9 bases sitting between them. Germline V gene lookup returns CDR1 SEHNR and CDR2 FQNEAQ (reference sequence). DNA of the CDR3: TGTGCCAGCAGCGCGACAGGATCCTACAATGAGCAGTTCTTC. Amino acid sequence: CASSATGSYNEQFF.

This chain links TRBV5-1 with TRBJ2-3; D could derive from TRBD1 or TRBD2 (5 bases each). The length of the CDR3 is 15 residues. Trimming left V 5 bases short and J 0 bases short, with 13 bases between. The germline V gene encodes CDR1 SGHRS and CDR2 YFSETQ. The CDR3 DNA sequence: TGCGCCAGCAGGAGGGGTGCCCCTAGCACAGATACGCAGTATTTT. Translated, it gives CASRRGAPSTDTQYF.

The DNA for the CDR3 is TGCAGCGTTGAGGCCCGCTATCGGGAAGGGACTAGCGGGAGTAACACCGGGGAGCTGTTTTTT. Translating gives CSVEARYREGTSGSNTGELFF. The V and J genes are TRBV29-1 and TRBJ2-2, with TRBD2 matching over 14 bases. Germline V gene sequence: CDR1 SQVTM, CDR2 ANQGSEA. The CDR3 sequence is 21 residues long. The ends lost 3 bases at V and 2 bases at J; junction bases unmatched: 17.

This clonotype was seen more than once but under ten times. As DNA, the CDR3 is TGCGCCAGCAGCTTGCGGTACCACCAAGAGACCCAGTACTTC. Translating gives CASSLRYHQETQYF. V usage is TRBV5-1 and J usage is TRBJ2-5; D unresolved. Germline V gives CDR1 SGHRS, CDR2 YFSETQ. This CDR3 is built from 14 residues. The germline V and J ends were trimmed by 1 base and 0 bases, with 7 bases remaining between them.

This clonotype showed up just a few times. The chain is built from TRBV6-5 and TRBJ1-5; D is unclear. The V gene lost 2 bases and the J gene lost 5 bases, with 4 bases spanning the gap. The CDR3 totals 12 residues. CDR1 is MNHEY, CDR2 SVGAGI, per germline. CDR3 amino acids: CASSYPHQPQHF. The CDR3, as DNA: TGTGCCAGCAGTTACCCGCATCAGCCCCAGCATTTT.

A few counts support this clonotype. The genes are TRBV7-2 and TRBJ2-1, with TRBD2 matching 8 bases. CDR1 and CDR2 from the germline V gene are SGHTA and FQGNSA. The CDR3 spans 16 residues. The V segment lost 5 bases and the J segment 7 bases; nucleotides outside the gene matches: 13. CDR3 residues: CASSPEPGLAINEQFF. The DNA of the CDR3 is TGTGCCAGCAGCCCTGAGCCAGGACTAGCTATTAATGAGCAGTTCTTC.

This clonotype was observed a few times. The chain employs TRBV5-1 and TRBJ2-7, with TRBD2 matching 8 bases. Germline CDR1 and CDR2: SGHRS and YFSETQ. This CDR3 spans 17 amino acids. The J segment lost 3 bases and the V segment lost 0 bases, leaving 11 bases of the junction unmatched. The CDR3 DNA sequence: TGCGCCAGCAGCTTGGTGCCGGGGAGCGGGAGTAACTACGAGCAGTACTTC. Translated: CASSLVPGSGSNYEQYF. The whole variable domain, remainder taken from reference TRBV5-1 and TRBJ2-7, is KAGVTQTPRYLIKTRGQQVTLSCSPISGHRSVSWYQQTPGQGLQFLFEYFSETQRNKGNFPGRFSGRQFSNSRSEMNVSTLELGDSALYLCASSLVPGSGSNYEQYFGPGTRLTVT.

The chain recombines TRBV4-1 with TRBJ2-2, with TRBD2 matching over 9 bases. V was clipped by 1 base and J by 4 bases; unmatched bases: 10. The CDR3 has 18 amino acids. Germline V gene sequence: CDR1 MGHRA, CDR2 YSYEKL. CDR3 nucleotide sequence: TGCGCCAGCAGCCAAGTTCTATGGCGGGAGGGCCTCACCGGGGAGCTGTTTTTT. It specifies CASSQVLWREGLTGELFF.

This clonotype came up once. The rearrangement joins TRBV27 to TRBJ2-7, with 15 nucleotides matching TRBD2. V dropped 5 bases and J dropped 3; count of bases not matched to a gene: 5. CDR3 length equals 16 residues. The V gene's germline CDR1 is MNHEY and CDR2 SMNVEV (reference sequence). The DNA of the CDR3 is TGTGCCAGCAGTCAAGGGACTAGCGGGGGGCTCTACGAGCAGTACTTC. Its protein is CASSQGTSGGLYEQYF.

This clonotype was counted a few times. The chain uses TRBV28 and TRBJ2-1, with TRBD2 matching over 8 bases. The germline gives CDR1 MDHEN, CDR2 SYDVKM. The trim removed 6 bases at V and 9 bases at J, leaving 10 bases unmatched. The CDR3 length is 14 residues. CDR3 amino acids: CASRTGTRWIEQFF. The CDR3 DNA reads as TGTGCCAGCAGAACCGGGACTAGGTGGATTGAGCAGTTCTTC.

In its sample, this clonotype was seen a few times. The V and J genes are TRBV4-3 and TRBJ2-7; 10 nucleotides line up with TRBD1. The CDR3 is 18 residues long. V lost 0 bases, J lost 2 bases, and 10 bases stayed unmatched. Germline values: CDR1 LGHNA, CDR2 YSLEER. CDR3 protein: CASSQDRTGTGVTYEQYF. The CDR3 region has the DNA TGCGCCAGCAGCCAAGATCGGACGGGGACAGGGGTTACCTACGAGCAGTACTTC.

Here the CDR3 reads CSAQEGAGDEQYF. In DNA, the CDR3 is TGCAGTGCCCAAGAGGGGGCGGGAGACGAGCAGTACTTC. J is TRBJ2-7 and V is TRBV20-1; D could derive from TRBD1 or TRBD2 (7 bases each). CDR1 is DFQATT and CDR2 is SNEGSKA in the germline V gene (reference sequence). The CDR3 consists of 13 residues. Trimming removed 6 bases at V and 5 bases at J, with 17 bases between.

The gene calls are TRBV10-3 and TRBJ1-5; the D is unclear. Germline lookup yields CDR1 ENHRY and CDR2 SYGVKD. The CDR3 has 15 residues. V lost 6 bases, J lost 0 bases, and 12 bases lay in between. The CDR3 sequence is CAIRNGQYSNQPQHF. The CDR3 DNA reads TGTGCCATCAGGAACGGGCAATATAGCAATCAGCCCCAGCATTTT.

V and J are TRBV29-1 and TRBJ2-5, with D maybe TRBD2 (6 bases). Trimming removed 3 bases from V and 3 bases from J, with 17 bases in between. Germline V CDR1 and CDR2: SQVTM, ANQGSEA. The CDR3 contains 15 residues. CDR3 nucleotides: TGCAGCGTTGAGGTGCGGGGTAGTAAGAAAGAGACCCAGTACTTC. Translating gives CSVEVRGSKKETQYF.

This clonotype was recorded at least ten times. The rearrangement joins TRBV12-3 or TRBV12-4 to TRBJ1-1; D uncertain. The CDR3 loop spans 15 amino acids. With 5 bases removed from V and 0 bases from J, the gap between germline ends came to 13 bases. CDR3 DNA: TGTGCCAGCAGTCCCCCATGGGGAGTGAACACTGAAGCTTTCTTT. It encodes CASSPPWGVNTEAFF.

The chain links TRBV10-3 to TRBJ2-1; D may be TRBD2 (5 bases). The V and J ends lost 4 bases and 1 base respectively, with 11 bases between them. Germline V gene sequence: CDR1 ENHRY, CDR2 SYGVKD. CDR3 length equals 15 residues. CDR3 protein: CAISVLGDSYNEQFF. The CDR3 nucleotides are TGTGCCATCAGTGTTCTCGGGGATTCCTACAATGAGCAGTTCTTC.

A few counts support this clonotype. CDR3 sequence (DNA): TGTGCCATCAGGGGGGCCGAGACCGGGGAGCTGTTTTTT. Translating it yields CAIRGAETGELFF. The V call is TRBV10-3, the J call TRBJ2-2, with D possibly matching TRBD1 (6 bases). The V gene lost 6 bases and the J gene lost 5 bases, with 10 bases spanning the gap. Germline loops: CDR1 ENHRY, CDR2 SYGVKD. This CDR3 has 13 residues.

This clonotype was seen at least ten times. The chain joins TRBV5-5 to TRBJ2-7; 7 bases match TRBD2. The CDR3 length is 12 residues. Germline-derived CDR1 and CDR2 are SGHKS and YYEKEE (reference sequence). The trim removed 6 bases at V and 3 bases at J, leaving 3 bases unmatched. CDR3 amino acids: CASTGGIYEQYF. The CDR3 DNA reads TGTGCCAGCACCGGGGGGATCTACGAGCAGTACTTC.

This clonotype was detected only a few times. The chain employs TRBV21-1 and TRBJ2-7; TRBD2, the table's D call, was not compared with the DNA. TRBV21-1 is a listed pseudogene. CDR3 length equals 13 residues. The DNA of the CDR3 is TGTGCCATCCAGAGGGAACGGCTGTACGAGCAGTACTTC. Translated, it gives CAIQRERLYEQYF.

This clonotype was seen ten or more times. The chain joins TRBV29-1 to TRBJ2-1; D may be TRBD2 (6 bases). Germline-derived CDR1 and CDR2 are SQVTM and ANQGSEA. The V gene lost 6 bases and the J gene lost 3 bases, with 15 bases spanning the gap. The CDR3 covers 14 residues. CDR3 sequence: CSVESGSGYNEQFF. The CDR3 DNA reads as TGCAGCGTCGAGAGCGGTAGCGGCTACAATGAGCAGTTCTTC.

This clonotype was seen only a few times. The rearrangement uses TRBV12-3 or TRBV12-4 and TRBJ2-7, with 8 bases matching TRBD1. The V gene end was trimmed by 1 base and the J gene end by 5 bases; junction bases not matched to a gene: 10. CDR3 length: 16 amino acids. The CDR3, as DNA: TGTGCCAGCAGTTTAGGGAATCCAGGGGGCTACCACGAGCAGTACTTC. Translated, it gives CASSLGNPGGYHEQYF.

There are a few counts of this clonotype. CDR3 coding DNA: TGTGCCAGCGCTGGACCGAGCTCCTACAATGAGCAGTTCTTC. Translation gives CASAGPSSYNEQFF. The chain recombines TRBV7-2 with TRBJ2-1; D remains unclear. The V end lost 8 bases, the J end lost 0 bases, and 11 bases lay between the germline ends. This CDR3 comprises 14 residues. The germline gives CDR1 SGHTA, CDR2 FQGNSA.